This is a list of T cell receptor beta chains from one sample in a study of ipilimumab plus nivolumab after autologous stem cell transplantation. Repertoires were generated with immunoSEQ multiplex PCR, while TCRdb's copy carries only in-frame clones and drops some. The repertoire holds about 19,000 clones, over 75% seen once, with over 5.5% in the top ten. Material: PBMCs, obtained in a trial of ipilimumab plus nivolumab as post-transplant consolidation. The source is a male donor with diffuse large B-cell lymphoma. Both conserved end residues are part of each CDR3.

j_call	v_call	cdr3_aa
TRBJ2-5	TRBV2	CASRELAGGLRETQYF
TRBJ2-2	TRBV6-1	CASGDRGSNTGELFF
TRBJ2-3	TRBV27	CASSLTEPTDTQYF
TRBJ1-6	TRBV6-1	CASRLQGGSPLHF
TRBJ1-6	TRBV2	CASSAGGNSPLHF
TRBJ2-1	TRBV5-1	CASSLRIDFLSYNEQFF
TRBJ1-3	TRBV7-3	CASSPPTGNPGNTIYF
TRBJ2-7	TRBV2	CASSEVAGGSYEQYF
TRBJ1-6	TRBV9	CASSARLMGMTPLHF
TRBJ2-2	TRBV5-4	CASSWRGSANTGELFF
TRBJ1-2	TRBV2	CASSEGGNYGYTF
TRBJ2-7	TRBV10-3	CAISEGLADLSYEQYF
TRBJ2-3	TRBV5-1	CASSLAGQPGADTQYF
TRBJ2-1	TRBV7-2	CASSFPSGGPTYNEQFF
TRBJ1-2	TRBV5-1	CASSLAFEYGYTF
TRBJ1-2	TRBV20-1	CRPGGERGYTF
TRBJ1-5	TRBV12-5	CASGLDGLGRGNQPQHF
TRBJ2-5	TRBV11-2	CASSLELSSGVETQYF
TRBJ1-3	TRBV6-1	CASSERGQQGNFRGNTIYF
TRBJ2-2	TRBV2	CASKGRLALIGELFF
TRBJ2-2	TRBV30	CAWTVLAGTGELFF
TRBJ1-1	TRBV13	CASSQQDPFRGDTEAFF
TRBJ2-3	TRBV11-2	CASSFGGGDTQYF
TRBJ2-2	TRBV5-5	CASSLDRGRAGELFF
TRBJ2-5	TRBV4-1	CASSQVGRGEPGEETQYF
TRBJ2-2	TRBV27	CASSSLQGGRPQNTGELFF
TRBJ1-6	TRBV2	CASSEGTGGNSPLHF
TRBJ1-6	TRBV19	CASYSGTGYSPLHF
TRBJ2-3	TRBV30	CAWSASEGGGYAADTQYF
TRBJ2-1	TRBV7-9	CASTPIPKLGEEQFF
TRBJ2-7	TRBV10-3	CAISTRTGSYEQYF
TRBJ2-7	TRBV12-5	CASGFPLGAGVYEQYF
TRBJ2-7	TRBV5-6	CASSLGVSGDEQYF
TRBJ2-1	TRBV4-2	CASSQEIAGPYNEQFF
TRBJ1-1	TRBV19	CASSSEGVVAFF
-	TRBV4-1	CASSLIFSAGATAGSYEQYF
TRBJ1-2	TRBV9	CASSVDPVPNYGYTF
TRBJ2-1	TRBV19	CASSVRLELEQFF
TRBJ2-1	TRBV5-5	CASSFPETRTYNEQFF
TRBJ1-1	TRBV7-3	CASSSTARNTEAFF
TRBJ1-1	TRBV7-9	CASSLEAWVTEAFF
TRBJ1-2	TRBV7-2	CASSLAVFPPSYTF
TRBJ1-4	TRBV4-3	CASSQNREFWGEKLFF
TRBJ1-2	TRBV7-9	CASSSTIHGYTF
TRBJ1-2	TRBV5-6	CASSWDRGYGYTF
TRBJ2-7	TRBV9	CASSVSTGTGYSEQYF
TRBJ2-1	TRBV6-5	CASSYLGNEQFF
TRBJ1-3	TRBV7-9	CASSLVESGNTIYF
TRBJ1-1	TRBV11-1	CASRLGRGPMNTEAFF